This T cell receptor beta chain emerged from a study of OX40 agonist ivuxolimab in advanced cancers. Study results and limitations: CD8+ T cells were the subset that, on average, had more expanded clones than CD4+.

The data were produced by immunoSEQ multiplex PCR, yet TCRdb's version contains in-frame clones alone and is incomplete. The table shows about 120,000 clones, with approximately 92% occurring only once. Systemic immunosuppression or autoimmune disease history was grounds to exclude patients. The V segment lost 4 bases and the J segment 2 bases; nucleotides outside the gene matches: 9. The CDR3 is made up of 16 amino acids. Germline CDR1 SNHLY, CDR2 FYNNEI. With respect to this clone: Its antigen is currently unknown.

The V and J genes are TRBV2 and TRBJ2-3; 7 nucleotides agree with TRBD2. The clonotype comes from an adult with an advanced solid tumor such as melanoma, head and neck, liver or kidney cancer. The sequencing here drew on CD4+ or CD8+ T cells sorted from blood, taken in a trial of the OX40 agonist ivuxolimab. DNA for the CDR3: TGTGCCAGCAGTGCCTCTACGGGAGGAGTCACAGATACGCAGTATTTT. Translation: CASSASTGGVTDTQYF. The full variable domain, with the rest looked up from reference TRBV2 and TRBJ2-3, is EPEVTQTPSHQVTQMGQEVILRCVPISNHLYFYWYRQILGQKVEFLVSFYNNEISEKSEIFDDQFSVERPDGSNFTLKIRSTKLEDSAMYFCASSASTGGVTDTQYFGPGTRLTVL.